The 22 T cell receptor beta chains presented below share a single source sample, sequenced in a study of human T cells and chemical hapten exposure. TCRdb fed the RACE reads into MiXCR, producing one record per CDR3 protein. This sample yields about 380,000 distinct CDR3 sequences, of which 4.5% to 5.5% are seen a single time; 2.6% belongs to the top ten. Time point defined: pre-sensitization, week 0. The sample's treatment: therapeutic diphenylcyclopropenone sensitization with weekly scalp DPC. Sample: whole blood, taken in connection with sensitization to the hapten diphenylcyclopropenone (DPC). The receptors originated from a woman aged 45-59 years with alopecia areata. Some clones in this sample may be carry-over from other donors' samples.

J is TRBJ1-1 and V is TRBV3-1; D is undetermined. The CDR3 contains 13 residues. Trimming cost V 4 bases and J 10 bases, with 16 bases left between them. Germline V lookup: CDR1 LGHDT, CDR2 YNNKEL (reference sequence). The CDR3 region is CASSPTREGGAFF. The CDR3 nucleotides read TGTGCCAGCAGCCCTACAAGAGAGGGCGGAGCTTTCTTT.

This chain uses TRBV29-1 with TRBJ2-5, with 7 bases identical to TRBD1. Germline V gene sequence: CDR1 SQVTM, CDR2 ANQGSEA. The CDR3 spans 14 residues. V lost 5 bases, J lost 8 bases, and 14 bases stayed unmatched. The CDR3 region is CSVMPTGSTGTQYF. CDR3 bases: TGCAGCGTTATGCCGACAGGGTCTACCGGAACCCAGTACTTC. Drawing the rest from reference TRBV29-1 and TRBJ2-5, the complete variable domain is SAVISQKPSRDICQRGTSLTIQCQVDSQVTMMFWYRQQPGQSLTLIATANQGSEATYESGFVIDKFPISRPNLTFSTLTVSNMSPEDSSIYLCSVMPTGSTGTQYFGPGTRLLVL.

This clonotype was counted at least ten times. The chain links TRBV12-3 or TRBV12-4 to TRBJ1-2; D unresolved. V lost 2 bases and J 0 bases, leaving 7 bases between the germline ends. The CDR3 is made up of 14 amino acids. In nucleotides, the CDR3 is TGTGCCAGCAGTTTACCCGGTACTAACTATGGCTACACCTTC. Protein product: CASSLPGTNYGYTF.

This clonotype was found many times. The chain employs TRBV11-3 and TRBJ2-7; TRBD1 or TRBD2 may be the D gene (5 bases each). Germline CDR1 SGHNT, CDR2 YENEEA. V gave up 1 base and J gave up 5 bases, with 9 bases separating them. This CDR3 has 13 residues. The CDR3 nucleotides are TGTGCCAGCAGCTTAGCAGGGAGCGACGAGCAGTACTTC. Translated: CASSLAGSDEQYF. Together with reference TRBV11-3 and TRBJ2-7, the CDR3 gives the full variable domain: EAGVVQSPRYKIIEKKQPVAFWCNPISGHNTLYWYLQNLGQGPELLIRYENEEAVDDSQLPKDRFSAERLKGVDSTLKIQPAELGDSAVYLCASSLAGSDEQYFGPGTRLTVT.

This clonotype was counted at least ten times. The rearrangement links TRBV2 to TRBJ2-3, with D possibly called TRBD1 or TRBD2 (5 bases each). CDR1 is SNHLY, CDR2 FYNNEI, per germline. Deletions cut 5 bases from V and 0 bases from J, with 12 bases between. The CDR3 is made up of 15 amino acids. CDR3 nucleotide sequence: TGTGCCAGCAGTCGAGGGGCTGCTAGCACAGATACGCAGTATTTT. It specifies CASSRGAASTDTQYF.

This chain joins TRBV29-1 and TRBJ2-2; 13 positions agree with TRBD2. This CDR3 contains 12 residues. The V segment lost 7 bases and the J segment 7 bases; nucleotides outside the gene matches: 0. The germline gives CDR1 SQVTM, CDR2 ANQGSEA. The CDR3 nucleotides are TGCAGCGGGACTAGCGGGAGCGGGGAGCTGTTTTTT. It encodes CSGTSGSGELFF.

This clonotype was observed at least ten times. The V call is TRBV7-2, the J call TRBJ2-7; D is possibly TRBD1 or TRBD2 (5 bases each). CDR3 length equals 13 residues. Germline CDR1 and CDR2: SGHTA and FQGNSA. V lost 6 bases and J lost 3, with 12 bases in between. The CDR3 reads CASSSRGSYEQYF. In nucleotides, the CDR3 is TGTGCCAGCAGTTCCCGGGGCAGCTACGAGCAGTACTTC.

This clonotype appeared many times. The rearrangement uses TRBV10-3 and TRBJ2-3; TRBD1 matches at 8 bases. Trimming cost V 6 bases and J 4 bases; bases outside gene matches: 3. Germline V gene data show CDR1 as ENHRY and CDR2 as SYGVKD. The CDR3 consists of 13 residues. CDR3 DNA: TGTGCCATCAGCGGACAGGGTGCAGATACGCAGTATTTT. Protein product: CAISGQGADTQYF.

This chain links TRBV11-2 with TRBJ2-4; D gene uncertain. This CDR3 spans 14 amino acids. Per the germline V gene, CDR1 is SGHAT and CDR2 is FQNNGV. V shed 7 bases and J shed 0 bases, with 10 bases lying between them. Written as DNA, the CDR3 is TGTGCCAGCACCCGAGGTTCAGCCAAAAACATTCAGTACTTC. It encodes CASTRGSAKNIQYF.

This clonotype was seen only a few times. The rearrangement links TRBV29-1 to TRBJ1-1; 10 positions match TRBD1. The CDR3 consists of 14 residues. V was clipped by 5 bases and J by 8 bases; unmatched bases: 11. Looked up from germline, CDR1 is SQVTM and CDR2 is ANQGSEA. The CDR3, as DNA: TGCAGCGTTCCCGATAGGACAGGGGGAGGGGAAGCTTTCTTT. It is translated as CSVPDRTGGGEAFF.

This clonotype was recorded at least ten times. The chain combines TRBV6-1 with TRBJ2-1; TRBD2 agrees at 14 bases. The CDR3 contains 14 residues. Unmatched junction bases numbered 2, after V lost 8 bases and J lost 5 bases. From germline, CDR1 is MNHNS and CDR2 SASEGT. The DNA for the CDR3 is TGTGCCAGCGCGGGACTAGCGGGAGACAATGAGCAGTTCTTC. This translates into CASAGLAGDNEQFF.

This clonotype was counted at least ten times. This sequence joins TRBV20-1 and TRBJ2-3; D not certain. Trimming took 7 bases from V and 0 from J, leaving 2 bases between them. The CDR3 contains 10 residues. Germline CDR1 is DFQATT and CDR2 is SNEGSKA (reference sequence). This CDR3 reads CSVSTDTQYF. Here the CDR3 DNA reads TGCAGTGTGAGCACAGATACGCAGTATTTT.

This clonotype was recorded a few times. The V gene is TRBV20-1, the J gene TRBJ1-4; D is possibly TRBD1 (5 bases). There are 16 residues in the CDR3. Germline V CDR1 and CDR2: DFQATT, SNEGSKA (reference sequence). V was clipped by 0 bases and J by 0 bases, with 11 bases between them. CDR3 in DNA: TGCAGTGCTAGAGATCCGCAGGGAGCAACTAATGAAAAACTGTTTTTT. This encodes CSARDPQGATNEKLFF.

In this sample, this clonotype turned up a few times. The rearrangement joins TRBV20-1 to TRBJ1-6, with 7 bases matching TRBD1. V dropped 2 bases and J dropped 0; count of bases not matched to a gene: 16. The CDR3 length is 20 residues. CDR1 is DFQATT and CDR2 is SNEGSKA in the germline V gene (reference sequence). The CDR3, as DNA: TGCAGTGCTAGAAACAGGGGCACATATGCCCTGAGCTCCTATAATTCACCCCTCCACTTT. This gives the protein CSARNRGTYALSSYNSPLHF.

The table lists this clonotype with a few counts. The chain employs TRBV6-6 and TRBJ1-5; the D gene is possibly TRBD1 (5 bases). Per the germline V gene, CDR1 is MNHNY and CDR2 is SVGAGI (reference sequence). Trimming cost V 8 bases and J 6 bases, with 11 bases left between them. This CDR3 spans 12 amino acids. CDR3 residues: CASDQGAQPQHF. In nucleotides, the CDR3 is TGTGCCAGCGATCAAGGGGCTCAGCCCCAGCATTTT.

The chain employs TRBV12-3 or TRBV12-4 and TRBJ2-3; D remains ambiguous. V was trimmed by 3 bases and J by 5 bases, leaving 6 bases between them. This CDR3 comprises 12 residues. This chain's CDR3 is CASSFLGDTQYF. As DNA, the CDR3 is TGTGCCAGCAGTTTCCTGGGAGATACGCAGTATTTT.

This clonotype showed up many times. The rearrangement links TRBV10-3 to TRBJ2-1; D tentatively reads TRBD1 or TRBD2 (5 bases each). Trimming shortened V by 3 bases and J by 8 bases, and 11 bases separated the two germline ends. The CDR3 runs 13 residues. Germline CDR1 is ENHRY and CDR2 is SYGVKD. CDR3 sequence reads: CAISERETDEQFF. Written as DNA, the CDR3 is TGTGCCATCAGTGAAAGGGAGACAGATGAGCAGTTCTTC.

This clonotype came up many times. The chain recombines TRBV6-4 with TRBJ1-1; perhaps TRBD1 as D (5 bases). This CDR3 comprises 13 residues. CDR1 MRHNA and CDR2 SNTAGT come from the germline V gene. V lost 5 bases and J lost 4, with 11 bases in between. As DNA, the CDR3 is TGTGCCAGCAGTAATACAGGATCCACTGAAGCTTTCTTT. It encodes CASSNTGSTEAFF.

This clonotype was observed many times. J is TRBJ2-5 and V is TRBV12-3 or TRBV12-4; 8 nucleotides agree with TRBD2. V shed 5 bases and J 11 bases; nucleotides not matched to a gene: 19. This CDR3 has 16 residues. The CDR3 is CASSPPAGGDLGTQYF. The DNA for the CDR3 is TGTGCCAGCAGTCCCCCGGCGGGGGGCGATCTAGGGACTCAGTACTTC.

This clonotype was found a few times. The CDR3 here is CASSSGGTVYNEQFF. Written as DNA, the CDR3 is TGTGCCAGCAGCTCCGGAGGGACTGTTTACAATGAGCAGTTCTTC. The rearrangement uses TRBV5-4 and TRBJ2-1; possible D gene TRBD2, 6 bases. The germline V and J ends were trimmed by 3 bases and 4 bases, with 14 bases remaining between them. The V gene's germline CDR1 is SGHNT and CDR2 YYREEE (reference sequence). The CDR3 runs 15 residues.

This sequence joins TRBV4-2 and TRBJ2-3; 7 nucleotides line up with TRBD2. Unmatched junction bases numbered 1, after V lost 0 bases and J lost 10 bases. The CDR3 is 12 residues long. From germline, CDR1 is LGHNA and CDR2 YNFKEQ. Here the CDR3 reads CASSQDREAQYF. The CDR3 DNA reads TGTGCCAGCAGCCAAGATCGGGAGGCGCAGTATTTT.

This clonotype was counted many times. A junction boundary mismatches the germline segment, possibly from a read error. This sequence joins TRBV5-1 and TRBJ2-1, with TRBD1 identical over 8 bases. This CDR3 comprises 15 residues. CDR1 and CDR2 (germline): SGHRS, YFSETQ. The CDR3 coding sequence is TGCGCCAGCAGTTTGGGACAGGTCGGCGGGAATGAGCAGTTCTTC. This sequence encodes CASSLGQVGGNEQFF.